This T cell receptor (beta chain) was identified in a study of T-cell reconstitution after alpha-beta-depleted transplantation in children (dated by TCRdb to 2016 to 2018). Looking at the study overall: T-cell immune reconstitution after TCRalphabeta/CD19-depleted allogeneic hematopoietic cell transplantation in children was quantitatively tracked in the study by means of TCR repertoire profiling. Overall study outcomes, separate from this receptor: In some patients, high TCRbeta diversity at day 60 was attributed to recipient T cells and intrathymic progenitors that had survived conditioning. Hyperexpanded clone frequencies declined over subsequent months; after one year, T-cell counts and TCRbeta diversity were mostly attributed to newly produced T cells. The apparently early alphabetaT-cell count recovery about two months after transplant was reportedly dependent on only several hundred rapidly expanded clones derived from non-depleted graft cells.

With respect to this clonotype: It lacks a known antigen. The sample holds no much larger clone one base away, and base qualities are not on file.

Receptor amplification or capture employed PCR. Instrument on record: Illumina HiSeq 2500. TCR library preparation used molecular barcoding, with unique molecular identifiers applied to normalize quantification of the TCRbeta repertoire. TCRdb reran the public reads through fastp at Q25 and MiXCR, keeping productive beta chains. Duplicate CDR3 protein sequences are folded into a single record with the most common DNA and genes. Across this sample there are 900,000 or so distinct CDR3 sequences, with 16% seen only once. The top ten constitute 5% of the sample. The sample's treatment or condition, from its label and the paper: allogeneic hematopoietic cell transplantation with graft depleted of TCRalphabeta T cells and CD19 B cells. Transplant recipients were children who received TCRalphabeta/CD19-depleted allogeneic hematopoietic cell grafts. V lost 4 bases and J lost 1 base, and the count of bases not matched to a germline gene is 14. Counted from cysteine to phenylalanine, this CDR3 has 18 amino acids. Just CDR3 DNA is preserved here, 54 bases in frame from base 1. In the germline V gene, CDR1 corresponds to SQVTM and CDR2 to ANQGSEA.

The material sequenced was PBMCs, mostly from graft donor cells, taken 360 days after TCRalphabeta/CD19-depleted stem cell transplant. The TCR comes from a male patient younger than 18 who had a stem cell transplant for acute lymphoblastic leukemia, so the T cells may come from the graft donor. Recombination linked TRBV29-1 to TRBJ2-1; TRBD2 matches 9 bases in the middle. Read as DNA, the sequence is TGCAGCGTTGCTTCTAGCGGGAACTTGGGTAGGTCCTACAATGAGCAGTTCTTC. It is translated as CSVASSGNLGRSYNEQFF.